This T cell receptor (beta chain) came from a study of naive and memory T cell subsets. At least ten counts were recorded for this clonotype. A UMI-containing oligonucleotide was joined by 3' ligation to the TCR cDNA template. The SP2 primer and nested alpha and beta constant region primers amplified ligated cDNA in four rounds. Blood and skin TCR RNA was reverse transcribed with alpha and beta constant primers. Via MiXCR, TCRdb re-called the 5' RACE reads, giving one row per CDR3 protein. The sample records 48,000 or so distinct CDR3 sequences, around 5% being singletons. Germline values: CDR1 MGHDK, CDR2 SYGVNS. Trimming cost V 0 bases and J 6 bases, with 12 bases left between them. The CDR3 is 14 amino acids.

The clonotype originates from a female donor in good health. This chain joins TRBV25-1 and TRBJ2-7; D unclear. The CDR3 DNA reads TGTGCCAGCAGTGAATATAAGCAGGTGGGCGAGCAGTACTTC. It yields the protein CASSEYKQVGEQYF.